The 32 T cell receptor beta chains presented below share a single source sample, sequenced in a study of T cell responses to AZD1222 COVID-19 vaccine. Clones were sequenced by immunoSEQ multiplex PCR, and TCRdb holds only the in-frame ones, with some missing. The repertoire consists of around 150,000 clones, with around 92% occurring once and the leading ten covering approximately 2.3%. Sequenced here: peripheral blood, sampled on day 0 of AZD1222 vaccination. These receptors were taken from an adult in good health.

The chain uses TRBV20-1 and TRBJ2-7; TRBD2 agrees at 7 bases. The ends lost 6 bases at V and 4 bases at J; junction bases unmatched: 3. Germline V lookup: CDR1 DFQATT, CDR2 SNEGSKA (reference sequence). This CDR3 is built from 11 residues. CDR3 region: CSASGGYEQYF. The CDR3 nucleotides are TGCAGTGCCTCCGGGGGGTACGAGCAGTACTTC.

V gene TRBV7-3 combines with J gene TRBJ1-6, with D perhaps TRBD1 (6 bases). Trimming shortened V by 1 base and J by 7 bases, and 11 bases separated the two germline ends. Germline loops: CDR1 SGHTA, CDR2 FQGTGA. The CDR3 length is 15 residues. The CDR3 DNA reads TGTGCCAGCAGCTTAAGTCCGGGGGCAAATTCACCCCTCCACTTT. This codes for CASSLSPGANSPLHF.

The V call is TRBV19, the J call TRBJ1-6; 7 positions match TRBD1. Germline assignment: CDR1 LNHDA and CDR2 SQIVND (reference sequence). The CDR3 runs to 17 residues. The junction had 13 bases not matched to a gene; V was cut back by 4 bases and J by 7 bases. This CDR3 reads CASSTRTGPGQNSPLHF. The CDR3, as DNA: TGTGCCAGTAGTACCCGGACAGGCCCTGGTCAGAATTCACCCCTCCACTTT.

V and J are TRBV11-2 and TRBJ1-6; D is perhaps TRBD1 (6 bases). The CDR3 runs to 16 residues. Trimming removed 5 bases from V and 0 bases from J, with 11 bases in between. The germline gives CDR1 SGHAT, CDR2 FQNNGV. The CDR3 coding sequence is TGTGCCAGCAGCATTCAGGGGAGCTCCTATAATTCACCCCTCCACTTT. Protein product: CASSIQGSSYNSPLHF.

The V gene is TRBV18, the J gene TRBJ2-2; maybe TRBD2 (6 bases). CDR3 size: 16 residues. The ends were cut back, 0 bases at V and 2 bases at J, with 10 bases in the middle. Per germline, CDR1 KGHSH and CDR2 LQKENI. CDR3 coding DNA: TGTGCCAGCTCACCACCGGAGGGTGCTAACACCGGGGAGCTGTTTTTT. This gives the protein CASSPPEGANTGELFF.

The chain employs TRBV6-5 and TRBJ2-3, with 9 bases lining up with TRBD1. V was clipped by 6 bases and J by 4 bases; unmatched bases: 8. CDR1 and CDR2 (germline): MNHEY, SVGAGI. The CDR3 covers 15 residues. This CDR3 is CASSSGQGPADTQYF. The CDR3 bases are TGTGCCAGCAGCTCGGGACAGGGACCCGCAGATACGCAGTATTTT.

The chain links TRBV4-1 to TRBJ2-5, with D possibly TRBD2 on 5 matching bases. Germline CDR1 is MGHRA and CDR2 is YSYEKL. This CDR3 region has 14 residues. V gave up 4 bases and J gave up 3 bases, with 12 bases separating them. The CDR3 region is CASSLSGLKETQYF. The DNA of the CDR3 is TGCGCCAGCAGCCTCTCTGGACTGAAAGAGACCCAGTACTTC.

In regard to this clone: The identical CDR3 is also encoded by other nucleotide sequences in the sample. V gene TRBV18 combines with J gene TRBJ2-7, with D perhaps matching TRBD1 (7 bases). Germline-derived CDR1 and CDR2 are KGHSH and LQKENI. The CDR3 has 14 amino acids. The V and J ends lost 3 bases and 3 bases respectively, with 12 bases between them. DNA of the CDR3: TGTGCCAGCTCACCGGCAGGGGGGAACTACGAGCAGTACTTC. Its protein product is CASSPAGGNYEQYF.

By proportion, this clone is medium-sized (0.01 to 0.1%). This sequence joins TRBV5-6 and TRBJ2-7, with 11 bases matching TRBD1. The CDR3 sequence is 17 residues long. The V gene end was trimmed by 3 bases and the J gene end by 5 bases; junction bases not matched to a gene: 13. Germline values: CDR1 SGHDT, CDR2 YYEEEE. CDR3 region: CASSSYGTGGTFHEQYF. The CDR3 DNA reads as TGTGCCAGCAGCTCCTACGGGACAGGGGGGACCTTCCACGAGCAGTACTTC.

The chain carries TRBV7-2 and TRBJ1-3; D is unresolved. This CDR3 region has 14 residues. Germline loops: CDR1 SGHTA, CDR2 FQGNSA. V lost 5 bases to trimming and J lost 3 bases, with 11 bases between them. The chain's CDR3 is CASSLGWGGNTIYF. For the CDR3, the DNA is TGTGCCAGCAGCCTAGGGTGGGGTGGAAACACCATATATTTT.

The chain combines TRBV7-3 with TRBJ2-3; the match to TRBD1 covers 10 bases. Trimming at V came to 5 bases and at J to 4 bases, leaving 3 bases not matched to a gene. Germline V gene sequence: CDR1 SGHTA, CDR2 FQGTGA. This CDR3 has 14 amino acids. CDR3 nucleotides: TGTGCCAGCAGCCCGACAGGGGGCGCAGATACGCAGTATTTT. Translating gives CASSPTGGADTQYF.

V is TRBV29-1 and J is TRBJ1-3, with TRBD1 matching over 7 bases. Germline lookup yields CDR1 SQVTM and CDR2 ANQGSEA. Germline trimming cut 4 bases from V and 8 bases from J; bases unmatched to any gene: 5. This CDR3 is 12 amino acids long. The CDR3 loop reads CSVGGQRDTIYF. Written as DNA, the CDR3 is TGCAGCGTTGGGGGACAGAGAGACACCATATATTTT.

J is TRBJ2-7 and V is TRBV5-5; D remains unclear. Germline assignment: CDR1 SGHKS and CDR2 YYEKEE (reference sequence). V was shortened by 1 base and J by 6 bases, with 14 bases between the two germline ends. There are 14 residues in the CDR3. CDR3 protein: CASSLRQLRVEQYF. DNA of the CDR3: TGTGCCAGCAGCTTGCGGCAGCTCCGGGTCGAGCAGTACTTC.

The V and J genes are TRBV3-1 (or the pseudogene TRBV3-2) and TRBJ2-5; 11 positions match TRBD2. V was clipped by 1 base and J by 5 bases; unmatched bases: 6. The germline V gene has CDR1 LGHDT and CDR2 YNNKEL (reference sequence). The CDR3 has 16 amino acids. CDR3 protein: CASSQASSGRFETQYF. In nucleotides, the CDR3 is TGTGCCAGCAGCCAAGCTTCTAGCGGGAGGTTTGAGACCCAGTACTTC.

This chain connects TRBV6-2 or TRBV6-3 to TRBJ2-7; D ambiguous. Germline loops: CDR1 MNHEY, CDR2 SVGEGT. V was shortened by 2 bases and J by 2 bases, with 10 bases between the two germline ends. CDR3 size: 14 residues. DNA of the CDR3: TGTGCCAGCAGTTACGGGCCCTCTGCCTACGAGCAGTACTTC. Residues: CASSYGPSAYEQYF.

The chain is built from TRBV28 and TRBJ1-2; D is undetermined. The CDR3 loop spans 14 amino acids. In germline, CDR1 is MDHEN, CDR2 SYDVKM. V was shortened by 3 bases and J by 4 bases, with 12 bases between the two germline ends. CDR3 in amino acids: CASSFGVPSYGYTF. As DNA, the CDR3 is TGTGCCAGCAGTTTTGGGGTTCCGAGCTATGGCTACACCTTC.

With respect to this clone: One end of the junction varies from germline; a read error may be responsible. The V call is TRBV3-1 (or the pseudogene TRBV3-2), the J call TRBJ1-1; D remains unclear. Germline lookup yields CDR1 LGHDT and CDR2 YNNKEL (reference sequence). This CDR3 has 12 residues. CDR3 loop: CASGHKNTEAFF. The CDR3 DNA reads TGTGCCAGCGGCCATAAAAACACTGAAGCTTTCTTT.

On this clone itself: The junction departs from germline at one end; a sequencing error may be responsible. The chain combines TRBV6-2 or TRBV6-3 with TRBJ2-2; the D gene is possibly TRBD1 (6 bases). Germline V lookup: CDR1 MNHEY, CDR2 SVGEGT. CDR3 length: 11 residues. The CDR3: CASSYGDRSHF. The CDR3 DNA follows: TGTGCCAGCAGTTACGGAGACAGGTCACATTTT.

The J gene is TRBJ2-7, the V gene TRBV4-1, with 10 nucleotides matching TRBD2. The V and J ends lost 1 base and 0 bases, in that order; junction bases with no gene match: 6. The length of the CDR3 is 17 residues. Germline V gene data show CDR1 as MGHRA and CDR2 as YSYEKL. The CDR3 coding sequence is TGCGCCAGCAGCCAAGTAGCGGGGGGAATAAGCTCCTACGAGCAGTACTTC. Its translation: CASSQVAGGISSYEQYF.

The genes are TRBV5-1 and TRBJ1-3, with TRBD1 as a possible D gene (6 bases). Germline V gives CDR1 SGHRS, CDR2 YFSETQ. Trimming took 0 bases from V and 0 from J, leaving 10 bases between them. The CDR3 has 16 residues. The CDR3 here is CASSLGTQGSGNTIYF. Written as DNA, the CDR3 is TGCGCCAGCAGCTTGGGGACACAGGGCTCTGGAAACACCATATATTTT. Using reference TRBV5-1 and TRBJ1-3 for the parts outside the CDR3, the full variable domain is KAGVTQTPRYLIKTRGQQVTLSCSPISGHRSVSWYQQTPGQGLQFLFEYFSETQRNKGNFPGRFSGRQFSNSRSEMNVSTLELGDSALYLCASSLGTQGSGNTIYFGEGSWLTVV.

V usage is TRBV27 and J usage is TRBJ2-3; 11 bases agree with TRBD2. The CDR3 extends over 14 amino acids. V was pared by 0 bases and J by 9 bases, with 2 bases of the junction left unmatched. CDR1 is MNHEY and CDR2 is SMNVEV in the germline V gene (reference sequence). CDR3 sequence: CASSLSLAGGTQYF. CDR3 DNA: TGTGCCAGCAGTTTATCTCTAGCGGGAGGAACGCAGTATTTT.

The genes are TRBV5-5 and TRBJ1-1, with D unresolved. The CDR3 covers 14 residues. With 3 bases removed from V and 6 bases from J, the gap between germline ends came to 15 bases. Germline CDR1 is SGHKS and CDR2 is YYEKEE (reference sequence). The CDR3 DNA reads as TGTGCCAGCAGCTCCCCCGGCGCGGTCCCTGAAGCTTTCTTT. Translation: CASSSPGAVPEAFF.

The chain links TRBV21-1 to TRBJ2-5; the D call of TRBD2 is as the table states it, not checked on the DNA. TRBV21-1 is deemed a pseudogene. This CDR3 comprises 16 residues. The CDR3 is CASNCPGGVWQETQYF. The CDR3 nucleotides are TGTGCCAGCAACTGTCCCGGGGGTGTTTGGCAAGAGACCCAGTACTTC.

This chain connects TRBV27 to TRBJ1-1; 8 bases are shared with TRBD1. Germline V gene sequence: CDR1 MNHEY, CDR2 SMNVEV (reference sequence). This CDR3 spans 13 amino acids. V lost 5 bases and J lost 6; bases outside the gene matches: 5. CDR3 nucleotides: TGTGCCAGCAGTCCCCGGACAGGGCCTGAAGCTTTCTTT. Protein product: CASSPRTGPEAFF.

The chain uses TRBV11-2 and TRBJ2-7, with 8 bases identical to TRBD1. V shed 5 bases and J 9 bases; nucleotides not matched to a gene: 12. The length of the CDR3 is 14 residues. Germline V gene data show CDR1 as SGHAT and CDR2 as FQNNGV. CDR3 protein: CASSPWEGQGRQYF. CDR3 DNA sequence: TGTGCCAGCAGCCCCTGGGAAGGACAGGGAAGGCAGTACTTC.

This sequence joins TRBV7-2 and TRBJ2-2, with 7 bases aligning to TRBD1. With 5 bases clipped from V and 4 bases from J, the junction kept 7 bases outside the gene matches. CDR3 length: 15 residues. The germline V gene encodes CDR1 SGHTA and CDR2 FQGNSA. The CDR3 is CASSNDRAATGELFF. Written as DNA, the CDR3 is TGTGCCAGCAGCAATGACAGGGCGGCCACCGGGGAGCTGTTTTTT.

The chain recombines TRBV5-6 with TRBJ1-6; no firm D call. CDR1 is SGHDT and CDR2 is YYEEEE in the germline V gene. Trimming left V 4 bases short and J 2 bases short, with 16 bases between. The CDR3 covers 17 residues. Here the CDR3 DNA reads TGTGCCAGCAGCGACCCTTTGGCGGGAGCCTATAATTCACCCCTCCACTTT. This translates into CASSDPLAGAYNSPLHF.

The CDR3 nucleotides read TGTGCCTGGAGTAGACAGGGATGGGATGAGCAGTTCTTC. Its translation is CAWSRQGWDEQFF. The rearrangement links TRBV30 to TRBJ2-1; TRBD1 matches at 7 bases. V lost 2 bases and J lost 8; bases outside the gene matches: 6. This CDR3 contains 13 residues. The germline gives CDR1 GTSNPN, CDR2 SVGIG (reference sequence).

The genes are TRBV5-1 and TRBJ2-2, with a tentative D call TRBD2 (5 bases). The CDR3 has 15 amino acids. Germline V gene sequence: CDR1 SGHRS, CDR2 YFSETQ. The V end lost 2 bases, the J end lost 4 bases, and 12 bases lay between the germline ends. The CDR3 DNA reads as TGCGCCAGCAGCTTACATTCACGGGGCACCGGGGAGCTGTTTTTT. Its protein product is CASSLHSRGTGELFF.

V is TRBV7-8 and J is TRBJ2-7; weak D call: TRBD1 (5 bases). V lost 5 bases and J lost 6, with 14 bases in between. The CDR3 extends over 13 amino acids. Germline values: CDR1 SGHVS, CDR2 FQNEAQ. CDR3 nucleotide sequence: TGTGCCAGCAGCACCAGGGATTATGGCGAGCAGTACTTC. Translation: CASSTRDYGEQYF.

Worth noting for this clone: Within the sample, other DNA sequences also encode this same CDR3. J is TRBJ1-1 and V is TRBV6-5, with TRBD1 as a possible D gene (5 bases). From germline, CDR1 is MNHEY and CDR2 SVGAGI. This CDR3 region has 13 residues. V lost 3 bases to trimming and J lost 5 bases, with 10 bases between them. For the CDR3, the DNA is TGTGCCAGCAGTTATGGGGGAGGGACTGAAGCTTTCTTT. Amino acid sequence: CASSYGGGTEAFF.

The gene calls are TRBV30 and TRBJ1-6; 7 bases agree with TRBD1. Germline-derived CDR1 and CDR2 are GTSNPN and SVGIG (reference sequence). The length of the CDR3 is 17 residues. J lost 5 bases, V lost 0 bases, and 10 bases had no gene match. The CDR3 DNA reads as TGTGCCTGGAGTGTACGGGCGACAGGGAAAAATAATTCACCCCTCCACTTT. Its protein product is CAWSVRATGKNNSPLHF.